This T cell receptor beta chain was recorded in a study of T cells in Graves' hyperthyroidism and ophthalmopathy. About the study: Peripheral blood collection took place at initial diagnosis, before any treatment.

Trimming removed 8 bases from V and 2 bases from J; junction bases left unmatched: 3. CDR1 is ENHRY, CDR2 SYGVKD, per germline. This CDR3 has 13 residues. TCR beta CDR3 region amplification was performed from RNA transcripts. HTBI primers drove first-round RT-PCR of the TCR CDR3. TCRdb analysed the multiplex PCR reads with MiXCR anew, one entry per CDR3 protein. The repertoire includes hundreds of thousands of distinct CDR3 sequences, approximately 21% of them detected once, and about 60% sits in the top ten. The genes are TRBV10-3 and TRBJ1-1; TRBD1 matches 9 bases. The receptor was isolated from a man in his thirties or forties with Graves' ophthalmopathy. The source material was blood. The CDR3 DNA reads TGTGCCATCGGACAGGGGCCCAACACTGAAGCTTTCTTT. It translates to CAIGQGPNTEAFF.